This TCR beta chain appears in the sequencing data of a study of blood T cell repertoires in COVID-19. Germline values: CDR1 MGHRA, CDR2 YSYEKL. The CDR3 spans 14 residues. J was trimmed by 12 bases and V by 4 bases; bases with no gene match: 12. Only in-frame clones appear in the TCRdb table, and some are missing; sequencing was by immunoSEQ multiplex PCR. The data show 70,000 or so clones, 87% seen once. This chain connects TRBV4-1 to TRBJ1-2, with 9 bases lining up with TRBD1. This clonotype was obtained from a man aged 45-60 years with active COVID-19. The sequenced material came from peripheral blood. CDR3 DNA: TGCGCCAGCAGCCTTACTACCGGGACAGGGAAAGACACCTTC. Translated: CASSLTTGTGKDTF.